The TCR beta chain described here comes from a study of cytomegalovirus exposure and HLA in healthy donors. PCR was performed using 60 Vbeta and 13 Jbeta primers. The assay was immunoSEQ multiplex PCR, and TCRdb's table has in-frame clones only and misses some. The sample lists about 160,000 clones, around 79% seen once, with about 2.2% in the top ten. About this clone: Antigen specificity is unknown. An end of the junction differs from the germline gene, which may be a read error. Different DNA sequences within this sample yield the same CDR3.

Study-level findings and limits: The majority of CMV-associated TCR beta chains were reported as apparently HLA-restricted in a later analysis.

The sequencing sample was made of PBMCs. The TCR comes from a man aged 35 to 55 in good health and CMV-seronegative.

The CDR3 reads CASSRGLANEQFF. The CDR3 DNA reads as TGCGCCAGCAGCCGAGGACTAGCCAATGAGCAGTTCTTC. The chain carries TRBV11-2 and TRBJ2-1; 8 bases align to TRBD2. This CDR3 region has 13 residues. Germline assignment: CDR1 SGHAT and CDR2 FQNNGV.